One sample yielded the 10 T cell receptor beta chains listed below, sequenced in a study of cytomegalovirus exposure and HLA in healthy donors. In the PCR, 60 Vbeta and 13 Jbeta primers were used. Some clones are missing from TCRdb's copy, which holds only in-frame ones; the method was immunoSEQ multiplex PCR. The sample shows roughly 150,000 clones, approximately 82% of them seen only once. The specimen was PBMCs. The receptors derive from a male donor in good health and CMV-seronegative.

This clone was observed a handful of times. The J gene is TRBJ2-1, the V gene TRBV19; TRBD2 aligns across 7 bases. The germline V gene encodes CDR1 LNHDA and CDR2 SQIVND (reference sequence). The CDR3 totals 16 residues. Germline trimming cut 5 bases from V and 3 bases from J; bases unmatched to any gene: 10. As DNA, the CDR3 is TGTGCCAGTAGTCTGGGGCGGGCTAGCGGCTACAATGAGCAGTTCTTC. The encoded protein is CASSLGRASGYNEQFF.

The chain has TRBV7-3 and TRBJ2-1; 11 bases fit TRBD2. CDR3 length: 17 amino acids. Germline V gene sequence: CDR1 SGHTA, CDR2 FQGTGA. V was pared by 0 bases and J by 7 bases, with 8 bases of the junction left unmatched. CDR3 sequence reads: CASSLTGVASGRNEQFF. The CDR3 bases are TGTGCCAGCAGCTTAACGGGGGTGGCTAGCGGGAGGAATGAGCAGTTCTTC.

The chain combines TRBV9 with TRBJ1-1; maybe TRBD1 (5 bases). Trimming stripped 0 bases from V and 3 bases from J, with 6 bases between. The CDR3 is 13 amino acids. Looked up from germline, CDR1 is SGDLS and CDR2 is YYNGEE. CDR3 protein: CASSVGRDTEAFF. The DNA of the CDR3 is TGTGCCAGCAGCGTAGGCAGGGACACTGAAGCTTTCTTT. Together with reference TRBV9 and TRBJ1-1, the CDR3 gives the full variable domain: DSGVTQTPKHLITATGQRVTLRCSPRSGDLSVYWYQQSLDQGLQFLIQYYNGEERAKGNILERFSAQQFPDLHSELNLSSLELGDSALYFCASSVGRDTEAFFGQGTRLTVV.

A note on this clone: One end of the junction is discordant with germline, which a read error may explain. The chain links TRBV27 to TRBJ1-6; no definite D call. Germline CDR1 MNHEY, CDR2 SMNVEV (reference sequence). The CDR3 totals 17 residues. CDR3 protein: CASSLSLLRLANSPLHF. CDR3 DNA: TGTGCCAGCAGTCTATCGCTCCTCAGACTGGCTAATTCACCCCTCCACTTT.

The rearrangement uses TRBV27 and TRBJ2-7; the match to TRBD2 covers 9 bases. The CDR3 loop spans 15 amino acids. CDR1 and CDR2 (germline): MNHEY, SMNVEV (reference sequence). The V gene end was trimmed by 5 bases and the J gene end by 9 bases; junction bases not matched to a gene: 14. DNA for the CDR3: TGTGCCAGCAGTGCGTTAGCGGGAGAAGGGGTTGGGCAGTACTTC. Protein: CASSALAGEGVGQYF.

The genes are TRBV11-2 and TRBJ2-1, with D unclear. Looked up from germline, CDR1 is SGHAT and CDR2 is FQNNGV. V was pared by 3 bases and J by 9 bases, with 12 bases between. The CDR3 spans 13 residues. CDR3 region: CASSLGLESEQFF. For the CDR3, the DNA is TGTGCCAGCAGCTTGGGTCTAGAAAGTGAGCAGTTCTTC.

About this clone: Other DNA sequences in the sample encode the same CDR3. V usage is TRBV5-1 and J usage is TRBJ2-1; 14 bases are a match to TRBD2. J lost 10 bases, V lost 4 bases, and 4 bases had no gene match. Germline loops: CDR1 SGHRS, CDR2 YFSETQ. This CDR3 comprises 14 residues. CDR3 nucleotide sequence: TGCGCCAGCAGCCAGGGACTAGCGGGAGACGAGCAGTTCTTC. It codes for CASSQGLAGDEQFF.

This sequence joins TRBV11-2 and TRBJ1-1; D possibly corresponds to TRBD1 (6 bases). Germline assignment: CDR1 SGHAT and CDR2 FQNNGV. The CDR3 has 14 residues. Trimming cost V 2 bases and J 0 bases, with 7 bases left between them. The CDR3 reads CASSLSGVNTEAFF. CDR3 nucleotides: TGTGCCAGCAGCTTATCAGGGGTGAACACTGAAGCTTTCTTT. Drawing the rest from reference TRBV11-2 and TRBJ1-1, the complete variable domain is EAGVAQSPRYKIIEKRQSVAFWCNPISGHATLYWYQQILGQGPKLLIQFQNNGVVDDSQLPKDRFSAERLKGVDSTLKIQPAKLEDSAVYLCASSLSGVNTEAFFGQGTRLTVV.

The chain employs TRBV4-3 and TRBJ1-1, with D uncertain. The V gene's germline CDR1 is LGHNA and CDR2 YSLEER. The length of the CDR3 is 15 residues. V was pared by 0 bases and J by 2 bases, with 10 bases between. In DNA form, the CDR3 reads TGCGCCAGCAGCCAAGACGAGGGTCTAAACACTGAAGCTTTCTTT. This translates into CASSQDEGLNTEAFF.

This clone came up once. This CDR3 is CASSYHPGESTEAFF. The CDR3 nucleotides read TGCGCCAGCAGCTACCACCCAGGGGAAAGCACTGAAGCTTTCTTT. The V and J genes are TRBV5-1 and TRBJ1-1, with D perhaps TRBD1 (6 bases). CDR1 and CDR2 from the germline V gene are SGHRS and YFSETQ. The V gene lost 3 bases and the J gene lost 4 bases, with 16 bases spanning the gap. This CDR3 region has 15 residues.